The clone carrying this T cell receptor (beta chain) was found a few times. The target antigen is unknown. The source of the sample is a study of T cell repertoires in cytomegalovirus infection. Study-level background: CMV infection together with matching HLA type was indicated by public TCR beta signatures.

Germline V lookup: CDR1 SNHLY, CDR2 FYNNEI. V lost 7 bases, J lost 1 base, and 7 bases lay in between. CDR3 length equals 13 residues. Each CDR3 protein gets one entry after TCRdb re-called the reads with MiXCR. The sample lists approximately 730,000 distinct CDR3 sequences; around a third were seen once. Material: cultured PBMCs, obtained from culture after CMV antigen stimulation. The V and J genes are TRBV2 and TRBJ1-4, with D maybe TRBD1 (5 bases). This receptor was obtained from a human donor in good health (CMV status not recorded). Some clones in this sample may be carry-over from other donors' samples. This CDR3 is CASIGGTNEKLFF. CDR3 bases: TGTGCCAGCATCGGGGGAACTAATGAAAAACTGTTTTTT.